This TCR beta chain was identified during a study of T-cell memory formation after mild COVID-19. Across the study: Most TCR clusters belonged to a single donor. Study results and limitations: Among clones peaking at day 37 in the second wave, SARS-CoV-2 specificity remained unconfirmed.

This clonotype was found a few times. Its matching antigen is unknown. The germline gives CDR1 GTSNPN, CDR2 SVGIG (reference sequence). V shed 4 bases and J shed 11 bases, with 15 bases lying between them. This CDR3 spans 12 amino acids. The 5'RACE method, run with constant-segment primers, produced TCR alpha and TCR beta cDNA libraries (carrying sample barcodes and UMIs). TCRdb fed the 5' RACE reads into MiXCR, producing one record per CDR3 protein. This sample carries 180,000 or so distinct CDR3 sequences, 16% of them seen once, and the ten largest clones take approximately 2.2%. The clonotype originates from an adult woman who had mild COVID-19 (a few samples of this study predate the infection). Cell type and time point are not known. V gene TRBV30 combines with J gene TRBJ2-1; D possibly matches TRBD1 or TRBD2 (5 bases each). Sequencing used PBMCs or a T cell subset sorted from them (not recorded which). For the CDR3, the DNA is TGTGCCTGGAACCCCACCGGGACCAAGCAGTTCTTC. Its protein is CAWNPTGTKQFF.